The source of this T cell receptor (beta chain) is a study of blood T cell repertoires in COVID-19 (dated by TCRdb to about 2020). At the level of the whole study: Samples from collaborators originated in the United States, Italy and Spain and spanned both the acute and convalescent phases of COVID-19. The prospective study material was composed of cDNA or gDNA derived from T cells, B-cell-depleted T cells, or PBMCs. Deeply sampled blood TCRbeta repertoires from subjects exposed to, actively infected with, or recovered from COVID-19 were included in the dataset. The repertoires were made available in a free public database intended to serve as a resource for research on the immune response to SARS-CoV-2. The samples were drawn from the first 160 participants of the ongoing ImmuneRACE study and from 950 to 1,500 subjects provided by 6 global collaborators. Sample metadata almost always included a de-identified subject ID, COVID-19 status, age in years and sex. Where available, HLA class I and class II types were obtained from metadata supplied by the sample provider rather than from assay-based typing. General conclusions and limits of the study: How much clinical and demographic metadata was included differed by source and by participant, and the metadata was provided uncurated.

Whole blood was collected in K2EDTA tubes by collaborating institutions according to the institutions' own protocols. For TCRbeta analysis, collaborator samples were shipped as frozen whole blood, as isolated PBMCs, or as DNA extracted from either sample type. The CDR3 contains 16 residues, cysteine and phenylalanine counted. The read is trimmed to its CDR3 DNA, 48 bases read in frame from base 1. As encoded in the germline V gene (reference sequence), CDR1 is PRHDT while CDR2 is FYEKMQ. V lost 0 bases and J lost 1 base; the stretch between them is 13 bases long. This clone has just a few counts. This clone's antigen is unknown. No base qualities exist here, and no much larger clone lies one base off it. TCRbeta CDR3 regions were amplified from genomic DNA by means of the immunoSEQ Assay, a bias-controlled multiplex PCR. In the original analysis: The number of nucleated cells in each sample was estimated by amplification of reference gene primers within the assay. Sequence reads were collapsed and filtered to measure the absolute abundance of every unique TCRbeta CDR3 rearrangement. For each sample, productive Simpson clonality was calculated as the square root of Simpson's diversity index across productive rearrangements. Not all clones reach the TCRdb copy of this immuneACCESS table, which keeps in-frame sequences only. Checked studies attribute under half of the gap to unresolved V genes and leave the rest unexplained. D and trimming come from the DNA, and the V and J calls and clone size come from that table. The sample table records approximately 96,000 clones; 70% to 90% of these occur just once. The ten largest clones represent over 2.5% of the sample.

The specimen sequenced was peripheral blood. The receptor comes from an elderly woman with acute or convalescent COVID-19. Rearrangement joined TRBV13 to TRBJ2-7; TRBD1 might be the D gene, on 5 matching bases. Here the CDR3 is given as CASSLGVYRTSYEQYF. The base sequence is TGTGCCAGCAGCTTAGGTGTATACCGGACATCCTACGAGCAGTACTTC.